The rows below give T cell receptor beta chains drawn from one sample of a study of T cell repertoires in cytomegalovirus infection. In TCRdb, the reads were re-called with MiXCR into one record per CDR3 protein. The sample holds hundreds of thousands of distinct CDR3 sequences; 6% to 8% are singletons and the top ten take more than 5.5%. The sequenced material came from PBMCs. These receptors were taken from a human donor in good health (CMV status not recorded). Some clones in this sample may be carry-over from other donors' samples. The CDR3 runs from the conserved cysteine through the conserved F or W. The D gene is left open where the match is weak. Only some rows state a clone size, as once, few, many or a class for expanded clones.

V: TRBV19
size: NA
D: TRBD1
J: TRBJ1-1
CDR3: CASSILRRDRANTEAFF
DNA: TGTGCCAGTAGTATACTGCGTCGCGACAGGGCGAACACTGAAGCTTTCTTT

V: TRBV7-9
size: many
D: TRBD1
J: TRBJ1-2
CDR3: CASSPSGQGIYGYTF
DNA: TGTGCCAGCAGCCCCAGCGGACAGGGAATCTATGGCTACACCTTC

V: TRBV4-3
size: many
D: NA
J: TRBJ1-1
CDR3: CASSQDSVNTEAFF
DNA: TGCGCCAGCAGCCAAGATTCGGTGAACACTGAAGCTTTCTTT

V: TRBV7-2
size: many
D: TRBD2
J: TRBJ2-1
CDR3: CASSLALGGGGYNEQFF
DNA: TGTGCCAGCAGCTTAGCGCTTGGCGGGGGGGGGTACAATGAGCAGTTCTTC

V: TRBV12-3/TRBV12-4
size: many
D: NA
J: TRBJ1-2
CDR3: CASSLNRGYTF
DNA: TGTGCCAGCAGTTTAAATAGAGGCTACACCTTC

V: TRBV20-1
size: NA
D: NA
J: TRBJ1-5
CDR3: CSARDRVGGNQPQHF
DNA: TGCAGTGCTAGAGATAGGGTGGGGGGAAATCAGCCCCAGCATTTT

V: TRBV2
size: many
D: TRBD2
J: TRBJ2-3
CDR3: CASGGTSGTDTQYF
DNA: TGTGCCAGCGGGGGGACTAGTGGCACAGATACGCAGTATTTT

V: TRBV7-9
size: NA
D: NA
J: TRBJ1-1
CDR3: CASSSGPPVAGAFF
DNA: TGTGCCAGCTCTTCGGGCCCGCCTGTAGCTGGAGCTTTCTTT

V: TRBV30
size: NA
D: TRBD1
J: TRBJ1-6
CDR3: CAGDRVNSPLHF
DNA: TGTGCCGGAGACAGGGTAAATTCACCCCTCCACTTT

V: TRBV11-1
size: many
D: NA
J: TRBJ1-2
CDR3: CASTSGGTGFSSGGYTF
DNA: TGTGCCAGCACCTCTGGAGGAACCGGGTTCTCCTCGGGAGGCTACACCTTC

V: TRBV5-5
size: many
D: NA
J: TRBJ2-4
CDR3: CASSPTVAKNIQYF
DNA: TGTGCCAGCAGCCCGACAGTAGCCAAAAACATTCAGTACTTC

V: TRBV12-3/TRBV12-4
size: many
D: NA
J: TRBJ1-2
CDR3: CASSFRENYGYTF
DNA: TGTGCCAGCAGTTTTAGGGAAAACTATGGCTACACCTTC

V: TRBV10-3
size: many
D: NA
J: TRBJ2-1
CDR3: CAIGAHNEQFF
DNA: TGTGCCATCGGGGCTCACAATGAGCAGTTCTTC

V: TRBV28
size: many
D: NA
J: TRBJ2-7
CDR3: CASSHFRFNRARIEQYF
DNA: TGTGCCAGCAGTCACTTCCGTTTCAACAGGGCGAGAATCGAGCAGTACTTC

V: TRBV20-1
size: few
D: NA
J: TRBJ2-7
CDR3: CSAEPRDKNYEQYF
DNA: TGCAGTGCCGAGCCCCGGGACAAAAACTACGAGCAGTACTTC

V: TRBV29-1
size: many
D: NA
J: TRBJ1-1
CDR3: CSVEPQGYTEAFF
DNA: TGCAGCGTTGAACCGCAGGGGTACACTGAAGCTTTCTTT

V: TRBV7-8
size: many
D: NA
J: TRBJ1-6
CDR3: CASSLALGNSPLHF
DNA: TGTGCCAGCAGCTTAGCGCTGGGAAATTCACCCCTCCACTTT

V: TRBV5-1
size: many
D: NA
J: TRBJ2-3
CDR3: CASSLASRSTQYF
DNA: TGCGCCAGCAGCTTGGCCTCTAGAAGTACGCAGTATTTT

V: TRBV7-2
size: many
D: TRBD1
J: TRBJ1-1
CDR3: CASSQRTGGSTEAFF
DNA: TGTGCCAGCAGCCAACGAACAGGGGGAAGCACTGAAGCTTTCTTT

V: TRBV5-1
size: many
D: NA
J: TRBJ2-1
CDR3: CASSSGGIEQFF
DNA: TGCGCCAGCAGCTCGGGGGGCATTGAGCAGTTCTTC

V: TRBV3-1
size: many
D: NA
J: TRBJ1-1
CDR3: CASRRDFRNTEAFF
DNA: TGTGCCAGCAGGCGGGACTTCCGGAACACTGAAGCTTTCTTT

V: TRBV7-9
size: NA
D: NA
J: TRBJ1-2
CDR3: CASSLTWGGSSDYGYTF
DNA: TGTGCCAGCAGCTTAACCTGGGGCGGGAGCAGTGACTATGGCTACACCTTC

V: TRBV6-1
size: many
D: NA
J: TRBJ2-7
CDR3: CASSYPGRTYEQYF
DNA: TGTGCCAGCAGTTACCCGGGACGGACTTACGAGCAGTACTTC

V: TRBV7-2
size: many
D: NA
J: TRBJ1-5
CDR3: CASSPMGGGGNQPQHF
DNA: TGTGCCAGCAGCCCCATGGGAGGGGGAGGCAATCAGCCCCAGCATTTT

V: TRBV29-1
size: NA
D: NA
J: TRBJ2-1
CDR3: CSGTGKNYNEQFF
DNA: TGCAGCGGCACCGGGAAAAACTACAATGAGCAGTTCTTC

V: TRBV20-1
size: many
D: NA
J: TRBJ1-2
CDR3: CSAGMEITNYGYTF
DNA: TGCAGTGCTGGAATGGAGATTACAAACTATGGCTACACCTTC

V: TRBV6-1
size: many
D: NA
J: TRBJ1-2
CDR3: CASSEWGQSYGYTF
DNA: TGTGCCAGCAGTGAATGGGGTCAAAGCTATGGCTACACCTTC

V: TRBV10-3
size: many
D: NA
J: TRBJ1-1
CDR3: CATRNTGLGEAFF
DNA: TGTGCCACCCGGAATACAGGGCTGGGTGAAGCTTTCTTT

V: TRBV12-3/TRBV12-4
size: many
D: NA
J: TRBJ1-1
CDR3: CASGQTVMNTEAFF
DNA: TGTGCCAGCGGACAGACAGTAATGAACACTGAAGCTTTCTTT

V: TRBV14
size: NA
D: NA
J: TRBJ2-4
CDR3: CASSQGYELAKNIQYF
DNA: TGTGCCAGCAGCCAAGGCTATGAGCTAGCCAAAAACATTCAGTACTTC

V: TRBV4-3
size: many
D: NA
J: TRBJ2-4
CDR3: CASSQVSRGGNIQYF
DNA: TGCGCCAGCAGCCAAGTGTCCAGGGGAGGAAACATTCAGTACTTC